These 23 T cell receptor beta chains came from one sample sequenced in a study of cytomegalovirus exposure and HLA in healthy donors. The study ran its PCR with 60 Vbeta and 13 Jbeta primers. Profiling relied on immunoSEQ multiplex PCR, and the TCRdb table lists in-frame clones only, not all of them. Altogether about 100,000 clones are present, 76% being singletons, with the ten largest covering 4.1%. Sequenced sample: PBMCs. Source of these receptors: a man aged 35-49 years in good health and CMV-seronegative.

The chain is built from TRBV5-1 and TRBJ1-6, with TRBD1 matching over 9 bases. The CDR3 is 20 amino acids. V lost 5 bases to trimming and J lost 8 bases; unmatched junction nucleotides: 23. CDR1 is SGHRS, CDR2 YFSETQ, per germline. The CDR3 is CASRRTLRTGALEGDSPLHF. As DNA, the CDR3 is TGCGCCAGCAGGAGGACTCTACGGACAGGGGCCCTCGAGGGGGATTCACCCCTCCACTTT.

The chain carries TRBV2 and TRBJ2-2, with a possible D match to TRBD2 (5 bases). CDR3 length: 12 residues. V lost 6 bases and J lost 7, with 9 bases in between. Germline values: CDR1 SNHLY, CDR2 FYNNEI. CDR3 loop: CASRGGGGELFF. For the CDR3, the DNA is TGTGCCAGCAGAGGAGGTGGCGGGGAGCTGTTTTTT.

The V call is TRBV25-1, the J call TRBJ1-5, with no clear D. Trimming removed 8 bases at V and 7 bases at J, with 12 bases between. This CDR3 is built from 12 residues. Looked up from germline, CDR1 is MGHDK and CDR2 is SYGVNS. CDR3 bases: TGTGCCAGCGGTTGGGGAGGGCAGCCCCAGCATTTT. It specifies CASGWGGQPQHF.

V gene TRBV30 combines with J gene TRBJ2-3; D not certain. Germline V gene data show CDR1 as GTSNPN and CDR2 as SVGIG (reference sequence). The CDR3 consists of 14 residues. V was shortened by 0 bases and J by 1 base, with 8 bases between the two germline ends. CDR3 DNA sequence: TGTGCCTGGAGTGTATCCCGGGGCACAGATACGCAGTATTTT. Its protein product is CAWSVSRGTDTQYF.

The chain uses TRBV2 and TRBJ1-1, with D possibly TRBD1 on 5 matching bases. CDR1 is SNHLY and CDR2 is FYNNEI in the germline V gene. CDR3 size: 13 residues. Trimming pared 3 bases from V and 5 bases from J, leaving 10 bases between. This CDR3 is CASSDRVATEAFF. In DNA, the CDR3 is TGTGCCAGCAGTGACAGGGTCGCAACTGAAGCTTTCTTT. The full variable domain, its missing parts supplied by reference TRBV2 and TRBJ1-1, is EPEVTQTPSHQVTQMGQEVILRCVPISNHLYFYWYRQILGQKVEFLVSFYNNEISEKSEIFDDQFSVERPDGSNFTLKIRSTKLEDSAMYFCASSDRVATEAFFGQGTRLTVV.

The rearrangement joins TRBV5-1 to TRBJ2-3, with 7 bases aligning to TRBD1. The CDR3 extends over 16 amino acids. V shed 4 bases and J 0 bases; nucleotides not matched to a gene: 8. Per the germline V gene, CDR1 is SGHRS and CDR2 is YFSETQ. CDR3 residues: CASSPGTAASTDTQYF. The CDR3 DNA reads TGCGCCAGCAGCCCGGGGACAGCCGCTAGCACAGATACGCAGTATTTT.

The chain carries TRBV21-1 and TRBJ2-7; the table gives TRBD1 as D, unverified against the DNA. TRBV21-1 is described as a pseudogene. The CDR3 spans 14 residues. The CDR3 spells CASSPKWAAYEQYF. CDR3 nucleotide sequence: TGTGCCAGCAGCCCCAAGTGGGCAGCCTACGAGCAGTACTTC.

The rearrangement joins TRBV28 to TRBJ1-5, with 9 bases matching TRBD1. Per germline, CDR1 MDHEN and CDR2 SYDVKM. V was clipped by 6 bases and J by 2 bases; unmatched bases: 8. The CDR3 runs 16 residues. This CDR3 is CASRRTWTGGNQPQHF. CDR3 bases: TGTGCCAGCAGGAGGACGTGGACAGGGGGCAATCAGCCCCAGCATTTT.

The chain recombines TRBV6-1 with TRBJ1-2; 7 nucleotides align to TRBD1. CDR1 is MNHNS and CDR2 is SASEGT in the germline V gene. There are 13 residues in the CDR3. V lost 5 bases and J lost 1; bases outside the gene matches: 1. CDR3 sequence: CASSRDSNYGYTF. Written as DNA, the CDR3 is TGTGCCAGCAGTCGGGACAGTAACTATGGCTACACCTTC.

The chain links TRBV19 to TRBJ1-5, with 10 positions matching TRBD1. The CDR3 has 17 amino acids. The germline gives CDR1 LNHDA, CDR2 SQIVND (reference sequence). The junction had 18 bases not matched to a gene; V was cut back by 9 bases and J by 7 bases. The CDR3: CASCTTGTGDLGQPQHF. DNA for the CDR3: TGTGCCAGCTGTACCACCGGGACAGGGGATCTTGGGCAGCCCCAGCATTTT.

J is TRBJ2-7 and V is TRBV5-1; D is possibly TRBD2 (7 bases). Trimming took 0 bases from V and 7 from J, leaving 17 bases between them. This CDR3 is 15 amino acids long. Germline values: CDR1 SGHRS, CDR2 YFSETQ. CDR3 region: CASSLDPGGSREQYF. In DNA form, the CDR3 reads TGCGCCAGCAGCTTGGATCCGGGGGGCAGTCGGGAGCAGTACTTC.

The V and J genes are TRBV19 and TRBJ1-1, with D unclear. The CDR3 spans 14 residues. V gave up 2 bases and J gave up 1 base, with 8 bases separating them. The germline gives CDR1 LNHDA, CDR2 SQIVND (reference sequence). CDR3 in amino acids: CASSIRSSNTEAFF. In DNA, the CDR3 is TGTGCCAGTAGTATACGGTCTTCGAACACTGAAGCTTTCTTT.

This clone has only a few counts. The chain has TRBV4-1 and TRBJ2-5; no clear D gene. The CDR3 extends over 14 amino acids. Trimming cost V 4 bases and J 4 bases, with 13 bases left between them. CDR1 and CDR2 (germline): MGHRA, YSYEKL. The CDR3 DNA is TGCGCCAGCAGCCCCGACGGAGCCCCAGAGACCCAGTACTTC. Translating gives CASSPDGAPETQYF.

V is TRBV5-4 and J is TRBJ1-2, with D possibly being TRBD1 (5 bases). The CDR3 spans 13 residues. Germline CDR1 SGHNT, CDR2 YYREEE (reference sequence). The V gene lost 0 bases and the J gene lost 7 bases, with 10 bases spanning the gap. The CDR3 nucleotides are TGTGCCAGCAGCTTGGGGGGGGGACCTGGCTACACCTTC. Protein sequence: CASSLGGGPGYTF. Drawing the rest from reference TRBV5-4 and TRBJ1-2, the complete variable domain is ETGVTQSPTHLIKTRGQQVTLRCSSQSGHNTVSWYQQALGQGPQFIFQYYREEENGRGNFPPRFSGLQFPNYSSELNVNALELDDSALYLCASSLGGGPGYTFGSGTRLTVV.

The rearrangement joins TRBV19 to TRBJ1-3, with D tentatively TRBD1 (6 bases). V lost 5 bases, J lost 0 bases, and 14 bases lay in between. The CDR3 totals 16 residues. Germline V CDR1 and CDR2: LNHDA, SQIVND (reference sequence). The CDR3 nucleotides are TGTGCCAGTAGTTCCGGGGACACACGCTCTGGAAACACCATATATTTT. Translating it yields CASSSGDTRSGNTIYF.

The gene calls are TRBV2 and TRBJ1-2; D gene ambiguous. The CDR3 has 11 residues. Germline V gene sequence: CDR1 SNHLY, CDR2 FYNNEI. V gave up 6 bases and J gave up 2 bases, with 4 bases separating them. Here the CDR3 DNA reads TGTGCCAGCAGACAGAACTATGGCTACACCTTC. Encoded protein: CASRQNYGYTF.

V and J are TRBV5-4 and TRBJ1-1, with D perhaps TRBD1 (5 bases). Germline CDR1 is SGHNT and CDR2 is YYREEE (reference sequence). Trimming left V 0 bases short and J 5 bases short, with 14 bases between. The CDR3 contains 15 residues. The CDR3 nucleotides are TGTGCCAGCAGCTTGGGGGGGTTGGGAGGTACTGAAGCTTTCTTT. This gives the protein CASSLGGLGGTEAFF.

V usage is TRBV6-6 and J usage is TRBJ1-6; maybe TRBD1 (6 bases). The CDR3 sequence is 14 residues long. Germline values: CDR1 MNHNY, CDR2 SVGAGI (reference sequence). The germline V and J ends were trimmed by 8 bases and 4 bases, with 12 bases remaining between them. The DNA of the CDR3 is TGTGCCAGCCTTGACAGGACTTATAATTCACCCCTCCACTTT. It translates to CASLDRTYNSPLHF.

The chain is built from TRBV19 and TRBJ2-3; 12 bases agree with TRBD2. J lost 2 bases, V lost 6 bases, and 6 bases had no gene match. This CDR3 region has 16 residues. From germline, CDR1 is LNHDA and CDR2 SQIVND (reference sequence). CDR3 DNA sequence: TGTGCCAGTAGGGAACTAGCGGGGGGACTCACAGATACGCAGTATTTT. It translates to CASRELAGGLTDTQYF.

J is TRBJ2-1 and V is TRBV5-1; tentative D call: TRBD1 (6 bases). CDR3 length: 13 residues. Germline CDR1 and CDR2: SGHRS and YFSETQ. V was clipped by 3 bases and J by 5 bases, with 9 bases between them. DNA of the CDR3: TGCGCCAGCAGCTATGGACAGAACAATGAGCAGTTCTTC. It yields the protein CASSYGQNNEQFF. The variable domain in full, completed from reference TRBV5-1 and TRBJ2-1, reads KAGVTQTPRYLIKTRGQQVTLSCSPISGHRSVSWYQQTPGQGLQFLFEYFSETQRNKGNFPGRFSGRQFSNSRSEMNVSTLELGDSALYLCASSYGQNNEQFFGPGTRLTVL.

The sample holds a few counts of this clone. The chain uses TRBV5-1 and TRBJ2-1, with D possibly matching TRBD1 (6 bases). Deletions cut 4 bases from V and 3 bases from J, with 8 bases between. The germline V gene has CDR1 SGHRS and CDR2 YFSETQ. CDR3 length equals 13 residues. The CDR3 reads CASSKGGYNEQFF. CDR3 in DNA: TGCGCCAGCAGCAAAGGGGGCTACAATGAGCAGTTCTTC. The whole variable domain, remainder taken from reference TRBV5-1 and TRBJ2-1, is KAGVTQTPRYLIKTRGQQVTLSCSPISGHRSVSWYQQTPGQGLQFLFEYFSETQRNKGNFPGRFSGRQFSNSRSEMNVSTLELGDSALYLCASSKGGYNEQFFGPGTRLTVL.

V is TRBV6-1 and J is TRBJ2-1; 8 bases line up with TRBD2. This CDR3 region has 16 residues. Germline V CDR1 and CDR2: MNHNS, SASEGT. V lost 2 bases and J lost 3; bases outside the gene matches: 6. CDR3 region: CASSEPGGIVYNEQFF. In DNA form, the CDR3 reads TGTGCCAGCAGTGAACCGGGGGGGATCGTCTACAATGAGCAGTTCTTC.

The chain uses TRBV7-2 and TRBJ1-2; a weak D match, TRBD1 (5 bases). V was shortened by 6 bases and J by 0 bases, with 11 bases between the two germline ends. This CDR3 contains 14 residues. Germline V lookup: CDR1 SGHTA, CDR2 FQGNSA. In DNA form, the CDR3 reads TGTGCCAGCAGATCGACAGCAGCTAACTATGGCTACACCTTC. Translated: CASRSTAANYGYTF.